This T cell receptor (beta chain) was documented in a study of somatic mutations in cytotoxic T cells in rheumatoid arthritis. About the study: Patient blood (around 30 ml EDTA) was collected right after diagnosis, preceding any treatment. Study-level points and caveats: Only rheumatoid arthritis patients, not healthy controls, showed CD8+ clonality increasing with age. Relative to age-matched healthy controls, rheumatoid arthritis patients did not differ significantly in CD8+ T-cell clonality.

There are a few counts of this clone. Its antigen is unknown. The V and J ends lost 4 bases and 8 bases, in that order; junction bases with no gene match: 3. Per germline, CDR1 SGHAT and CDR2 FQNNGV. The CDR3 loop spans 13 amino acids. Data came from immunoSEQ multiplex PCR; TCRdb stores just in-frame clones and leaves some out. The sample lists some 29,000 clones; around 87% were seen once. Positive magnetic bead selection, which isolated the CD4+ and CD8+ cells, was followed by a flow cytometry check of purity. V is TRBV11-2 and J is TRBJ2-4; 9 bases agree with TRBD2. Sequencing input: CD8+ T cells sorted from blood. The source is an adult with rheumatoid arthritis. Here the CDR3 reads CASSSGLAYIQYF. The CDR3 coding sequence is TGTGCCAGCAGCTCCGGACTAGCGTACATTCAGTACTTC.